This T cell receptor (beta chain) emerged from a study of blood T cell repertoires in COVID-19. At the level of the study: The samples span acute and convalescent COVID-19 from the United States, Italy and Spain.

The V gene's germline CDR1 is ENHRY and CDR2 SYGVKD. CDR3 size: 12 residues. V gave up 7 bases and J gave up 4 bases, with 7 bases separating them. Data came from immunoSEQ multiplex PCR; TCRdb stores just in-frame clones and leaves some out. The sample holds roughly 200,000 clones, about 86% seen once. The chain uses TRBV10-3 and TRBJ2-2; unclear D gene. The sequence came from a woman aged 45 to 65 with COVID-19, enrolled during active disease. Sequencing was carried out using peripheral blood. Here the CDR3 reads CAITHGTGELFF. DNA of the CDR3: TGTGCCATCACTCACGGCACCGGGGAGCTGTTTTTT.